Here is one TCR beta chain with its context. Its antigen is unidentified. Clones were read by immunoSEQ multiplex PCR, and TCRdb kept only the in-frame ones, dropping some. This sample has 25,000 to 30,000 clones, with approximately 90% found just once. Trimming stripped 5 bases from V and 0 bases from J, with 12 bases between. CDR1 is LNHDA and CDR2 is SQIVND in the germline V gene (reference sequence). This CDR3 has 15 amino acids. This entry belongs to a study of monozygotic twins with cystic fibrosis. General observations from the study: Low clonality (median roughly 0.0099) suggested a mostly naive repertoire.

The sequence was collected from a girl aged 2-15 years with cystic fibrosis. The chain combines TRBV19 with TRBJ2-3, with a possible D match to TRBD2 (6 bases). Sequenced: blood. CDR3 sequence (DNA): TGTGCCAGTAGTCCGACTGGACTAAGCACAGATACGCAGTATTTT. It specifies CASSPTGLSTDTQYF. The entire variable domain, with the rest obtained from reference TRBV19 and TRBJ2-3, is as follows: DGGITQSPKYLFRKEGQNVTLSCEQNLNHDAMYWYRQDPGQGLRLIYYSQIVNDFQKGDIAEGYSVSREKKESFPLTVTSAQKNPTAFYLCASSPTGLSTDTQYFGPGTRLTVL.